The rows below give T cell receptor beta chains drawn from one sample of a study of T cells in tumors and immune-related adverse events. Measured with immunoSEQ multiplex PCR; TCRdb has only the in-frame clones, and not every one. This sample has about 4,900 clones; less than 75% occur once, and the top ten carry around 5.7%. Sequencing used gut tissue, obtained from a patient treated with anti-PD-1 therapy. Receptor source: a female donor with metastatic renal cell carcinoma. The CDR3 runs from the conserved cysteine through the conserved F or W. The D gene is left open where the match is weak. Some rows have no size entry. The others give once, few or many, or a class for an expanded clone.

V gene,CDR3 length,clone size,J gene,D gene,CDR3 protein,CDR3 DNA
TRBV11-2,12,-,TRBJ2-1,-,CASSLEVDEQFF,TGTGCCAGCAGCTTAGAGGTGGATGAGCAGTTCTTC
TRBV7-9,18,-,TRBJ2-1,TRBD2,CASRALAGDANAYNEQFF,TGTGCCAGCAGAGCACTAGCGGGAGACGCCAATGCCTACAATGAGCAGTTCTTC
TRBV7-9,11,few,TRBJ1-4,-,CASSLREKLFF,TGTGCCAGCAGCTTACGCGAAAAACTGTTTTTT
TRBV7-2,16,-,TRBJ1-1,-,CASSFFGLRANTEAFF,TGTGCCAGCAGCTTTTTTGGTTTGAGGGCGAACACTGAAGCTTTCTTT
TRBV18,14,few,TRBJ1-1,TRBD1,CASSATGRGTEAFF,TGTGCCAGCTCTGCGACAGGGCGGGGCACTGAAGCTTTCTTT
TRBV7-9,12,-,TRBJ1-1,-,CASSLGGVEAFF,TGTGCCAGCAGCTTAGGGGGGGTAGAAGCTTTCTTT
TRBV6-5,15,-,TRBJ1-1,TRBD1,CASRTRWTGRTEAFF,TGTGCCAGCAGAACGAGATGGACAGGGAGAACTGAAGCTTTCTTT
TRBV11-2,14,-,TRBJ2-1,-,CASSLADSNNEQFF,TGTGCCAGCAGCTTAGCGGACAGCAACAATGAGCAGTTCTTC
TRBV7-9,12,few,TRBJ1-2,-,CASSLDMDGYTF,TGTGCCAGCAGCTTAGATATGGATGGCTACACCTTC
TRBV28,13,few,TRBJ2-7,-,CASSSDLPYEQYF,TGTGCCAGCAGTTCGGACCTTCCCTACGAGCAGTACTTC
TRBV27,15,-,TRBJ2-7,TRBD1,CASSRVGQAYYEQYF,TGTGCCAGCAGTCGGGTCGGACAGGCATACTACGAGCAGTACTTC
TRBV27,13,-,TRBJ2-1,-,CASSYRRYNEQFF,TGTGCCAGCAGTTACAGGCGGTACAATGAGCAGTTCTTC
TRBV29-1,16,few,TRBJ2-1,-,CSVEDWRVSSYNEQFF,TGCAGCGTTGAAGATTGGAGGGTAAGCTCCTACAATGAGCAGTTCTTC
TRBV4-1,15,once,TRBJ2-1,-,CASSQASGGRVRQFF,TGCGCCAGCAGCCAAGCTTCGGGCGGAAGAGTTAGACAGTTCTTC